These T cell receptor beta chains were read from a single sample in a study of blood T cell repertoires in COVID-19. Assay: immunoSEQ multiplex PCR; the TCRdb copy retains only in-frame clones and omits some. The sample comprises fewer than 90,000 clones, 60% to 85% of which are singletons, and around 49% rests with the top ten. The sequencing input was peripheral blood. The receptors stem from a human donor in a cohort sampled during active COVID-19. CDR3s include the opening cysteine and the closing phenylalanine or tryptophan. A D gene is named only where the DNA matches it firmly. Expanded clones get a size class; other rows say once, few or many, or leave the size out.

D	V	J	size	DNA	CDR3
-	TRBV5-1	TRBJ1-1	few	TGCGCCAGCAGCTGGGACTTAAGGGACACTGAAGCTTTCTTT	CASSWDLRDTEAFF
-	TRBV6-2/TRBV6-3	TRBJ2-6	-	TGTGCCAGCAGTTACTCGAGTCCGAACGTCCTGACTTTC	CASSYSSPNVLTF
-	TRBV7-2	TRBJ1-1	-	TGTGCCAGCAGCTTAGGAGGGCCCCCCACTGAAGCTTTCTTT	CASSLGGPPTEAFF
-	TRBV12-3/TRBV12-4	TRBJ2-3	-	TGTGCCAGCAGTTTAGGACAGATTACGCAGTATTTT	CASSLGQITQYF
-	TRBV28	TRBJ1-5	few	TGTGCCAGCACTTCTGGAGGAGACGGGTTCAATCAGCCCCAGCATTTT	CASTSGGDGFNQPQHF
-	TRBV18	TRBJ2-4	few	TGTGCCAGCTCACCCACAGGTGGGGCGGTGGAAAACATTCAGTACTTC	CASSPTGGAVENIQYF
TRBD2	TRBV28	TRBJ2-1	-	TGTGCCAGCAGTTGGAGGACTAGCCGGTACAATGAGCAGTTCTTC	CASSWRTSRYNEQFF
TRBD1	TRBV28	TRBJ1-2	-	TGTGCCAGCAGTTTCCCGCAGGGGGCTGGCTATGGCTACACCTTC	CASSFPQGAGYGYTF
-	TRBV5-1	TRBJ2-5	-	TGCGCCAGCAGCTTCGGGTTGCAAGAGACCCAGTACTTC	CASSFGLQETQYF
TRBD1	TRBV6-1	TRBJ1-6	once	TGTGCCAGCAGTGGGACAGGGGCGATTAGCTCCTATAATTCACCCCTCCACTTT	CASSGTGAISSYNSPLHF
TRBD1	TRBV5-4	TRBJ2-3	-	TGTGCCAGCAGCTTGTGGGGGACAGGGCCTAGAGATACGCAGTATTTT	CASSLWGTGPRDTQYF
TRBD2	TRBV4-1	TRBJ2-1	once	TGCGCCAGCAGCCAGGGACTAGCGGGTAACAATGAGCAGTTCTTC	CASSQGLAGNNEQFF
-	TRBV15	TRBJ2-1	-	TGTGCCACCAGCAGAGAAGCAGGTGAGCAGTTCTTC	CATSREAGEQFF
TRBD1	TRBV7-3	TRBJ2-1	-	TGTGCCAGCAGCCCCGAGGGGGCAGTGGGCTACAATGAGCAGTTCTTC	CASSPEGAVGYNEQFF
-	TRBV5-1	TRBJ2-4	-	TGCGCCAGCAGCCCGATGGTCGGTGCCTACATTCAGTACTTC	CASSPMVGAYIQYF
TRBD2	TRBV3-1/TRBV3-2	TRBJ2-1	-	TGTGCCAGCAGCCAAGAGACGGGAGGTTCCTACAATGAGCAGTTCTTC	CASSQETGGSYNEQFF
-	TRBV4-3	TRBJ1-2	-	TGCGCCAGCAGCCAATCAGGACACGTCGATGGCTACACCTTC	CASSQSGHVDGYTF
TRBD1	TRBV27	TRBJ2-1	-	TGTGCCAGCAAACGGGACAGGGGAGGGAATGAGCAGTTCTTC	CASKRDRGGNEQFF
-	TRBV28	TRBJ2-7	-	TGTGCCAGCAGTTCATCGGGACACCTACCCTACGAGCAGTACTTC	CASSSSGHLPYEQYF
TRBD2	TRBV7-2	TRBJ2-3	-	TGTGCCAGCAGCTTAGTACATAGCGGGGCATTCACAGATACGCAGTATTTT	CASSLVHSGAFTDTQYF
-	TRBV27	TRBJ2-2	-	TGTGCCAGCAGTTCCGCGGGACGGCCGAACACCGGGGAGCTGTTTTTT	CASSSAGRPNTGELFF
-	TRBV12-3/TRBV12-4	TRBJ1-1	-	TGTGCCAGCAGCCCGGACGGGGGCACTGAAGCTTTCTTT	CASSPDGGTEAFF
-	TRBV12-3/TRBV12-4	TRBJ1-2	-	TGTGCCAGCAGCCTACAGGGCGGCTATGGCTACACCTTC	CASSLQGGYGYTF
-	TRBV30	TRBJ1-2	-	TGTGCCTGGAGTCCTAGCTACACCTTC	CAWSPSYTF
-	TRBV28	TRBJ1-1	-	TGTGCCAGCAAATGGAGGGGCCGCCCGAGGACTGAAGCTTTCTTT	CASKWRGRPRTEAFF
-	TRBV11-2	TRBJ2-7	-	TGTGCCAGCAGCCGCTACGACACCGCCTACGAGCAGTACTTC	CASSRYDTAYEQYF
TRBD2	TRBV6-5	TRBJ2-5	-	TGTGCCAGCAGGGTAGCGGGAGCGGCCGTGAAGACCCAGTACTTC	CASRVAGAAVKTQYF
-	TRBV30	TRBJ2-5	once	TGTGCCTGGAGTAAAAGGGGGATGGAGACCCAGTACTTC	CAWSKRGMETQYF
-	TRBV7-8	TRBJ2-2	once	TGTGCCAGCAGCTTTTCAGGCGGGGAGCTGTTTTTT	CASSFSGGELFF
TRBD1	TRBV28	TRBJ1-5	-	TGTGCCAGCAATCCGGGACAGCTACACAATCAGCCCCAGCATTTT	CASNPGQLHNQPQHF
TRBD1	TRBV18	TRBJ2-7	-	TGTGCCAGCTCACCCGGGACAGGGTCCTACGAGCAGTACTTC	CASSPGTGSYEQYF
TRBD2	TRBV4-3	TRBJ2-2	-	TGCGCCAGCAGCCAAGAACTAGCGGTGACCGGGGAGCTGTTTTTT	CASSQELAVTGELFF